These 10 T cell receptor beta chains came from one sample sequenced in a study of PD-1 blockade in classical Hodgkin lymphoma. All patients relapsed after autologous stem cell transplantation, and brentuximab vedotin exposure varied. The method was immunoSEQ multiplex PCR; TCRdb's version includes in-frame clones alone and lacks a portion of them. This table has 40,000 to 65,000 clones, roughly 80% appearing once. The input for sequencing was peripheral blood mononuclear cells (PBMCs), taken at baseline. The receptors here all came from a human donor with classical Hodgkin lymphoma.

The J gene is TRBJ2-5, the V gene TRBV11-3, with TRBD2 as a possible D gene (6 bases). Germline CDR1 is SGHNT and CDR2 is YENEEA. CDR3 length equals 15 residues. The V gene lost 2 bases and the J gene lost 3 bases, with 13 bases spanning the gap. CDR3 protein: CASSLRLGGEETQYF. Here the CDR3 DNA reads TGTGCCAGCAGCTTACGCTTGGGGGGTGAAGAGACCCAGTACTTC.

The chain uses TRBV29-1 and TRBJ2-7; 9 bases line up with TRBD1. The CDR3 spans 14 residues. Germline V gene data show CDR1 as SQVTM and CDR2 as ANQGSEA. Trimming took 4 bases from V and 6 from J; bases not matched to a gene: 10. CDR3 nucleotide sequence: TGCAGCGTTGTAATTGGGACAGGGTATGCCGAGCAGTACTTC. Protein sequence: CSVVIGTGYAEQYF.

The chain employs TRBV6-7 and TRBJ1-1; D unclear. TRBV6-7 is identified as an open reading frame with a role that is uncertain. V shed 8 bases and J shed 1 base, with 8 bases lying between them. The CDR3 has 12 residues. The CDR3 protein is CASSWRNTEAFF. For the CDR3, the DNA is TGTGCCAGCTCTTGGCGGAACACTGAAGCTTTCTTT.

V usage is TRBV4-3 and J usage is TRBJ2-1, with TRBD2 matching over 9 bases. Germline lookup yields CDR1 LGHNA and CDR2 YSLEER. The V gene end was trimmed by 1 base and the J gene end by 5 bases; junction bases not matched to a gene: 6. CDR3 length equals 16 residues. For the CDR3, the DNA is TGCGCCAGCAGCCAAGGAGGACTAGCGCTCGACAATGAGCAGTTCTTC. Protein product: CASSQGGLALDNEQFF.

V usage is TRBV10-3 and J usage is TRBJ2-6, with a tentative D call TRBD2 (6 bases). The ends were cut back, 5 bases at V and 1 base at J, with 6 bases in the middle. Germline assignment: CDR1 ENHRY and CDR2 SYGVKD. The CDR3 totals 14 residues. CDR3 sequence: CAISRESGANVLTF. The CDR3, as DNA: TGTGCCATCAGTCGGGAGTCTGGGGCCAACGTCCTGACTTTC.

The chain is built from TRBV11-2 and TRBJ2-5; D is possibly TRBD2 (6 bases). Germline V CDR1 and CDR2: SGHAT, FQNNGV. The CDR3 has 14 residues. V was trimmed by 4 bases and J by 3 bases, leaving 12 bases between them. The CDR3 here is CASSSAGNKETQYF. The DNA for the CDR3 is TGTGCCAGCAGCTCCGCGGGAAATAAAGAGACCCAGTACTTC.

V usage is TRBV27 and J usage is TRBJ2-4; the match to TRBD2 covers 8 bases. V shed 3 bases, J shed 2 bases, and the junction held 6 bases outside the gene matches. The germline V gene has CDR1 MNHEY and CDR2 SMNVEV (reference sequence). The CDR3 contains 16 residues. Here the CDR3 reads CASSFSGSGSKNIQYF. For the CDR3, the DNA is TGTGCCAGCAGTTTCAGCGGGAGTGGGTCCAAAAACATTCAGTACTTC.

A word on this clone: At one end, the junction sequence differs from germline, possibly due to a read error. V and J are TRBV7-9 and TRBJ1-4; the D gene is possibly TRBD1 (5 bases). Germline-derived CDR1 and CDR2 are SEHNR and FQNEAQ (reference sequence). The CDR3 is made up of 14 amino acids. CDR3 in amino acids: CASTLMGQDEKLFF. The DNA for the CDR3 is TGTGCCAGCACCTTAATGGGGCAGGATGAAAAACTGTTTTTT. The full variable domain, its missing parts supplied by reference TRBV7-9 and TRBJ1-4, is DTGVSQNPRHKITKRGQNVTFRCDPISEHNRLYWYRQTLGQGPEFLTYFQNEAQLEKSRLLSDRFSAERPKGSFSTLEIQRTEQGDSAMYLCASTLMGQDEKLFFGSGTQLSVL.

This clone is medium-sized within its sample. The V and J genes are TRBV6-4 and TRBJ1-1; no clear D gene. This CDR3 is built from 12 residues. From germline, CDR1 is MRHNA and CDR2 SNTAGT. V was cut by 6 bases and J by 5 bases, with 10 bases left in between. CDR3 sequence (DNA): TGTGCCAGCAGAGCGGGTGGGACTGAAGCTTTCTTT. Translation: CASRAGGTEAFF.

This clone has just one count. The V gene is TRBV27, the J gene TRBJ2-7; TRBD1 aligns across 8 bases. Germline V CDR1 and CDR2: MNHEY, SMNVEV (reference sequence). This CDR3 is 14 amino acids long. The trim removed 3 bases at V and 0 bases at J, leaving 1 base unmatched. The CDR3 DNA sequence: TGTGCCAGCAGTTTCGACAGGGGCTCCTACGAGCAGTACTTC. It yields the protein CASSFDRGSYEQYF.